This T cell receptor (beta chain) came from a study of T cell responses to AZD1222 COVID-19 vaccine (dated by TCRdb to the early 2020s). About the full investigation: AZD1222 recipients whose second dose came at about 4 weeks and those whose second dose came at about 12 weeks were combined into one group, since spike-specific TCR depth and breadth did not differ between the two schedules. Enrollment into the trials was organized by age into subgroups of 18-55, 56-69 and 70-plus years, and those subgroups contained approximately 160, 26 and 62 TCR-sequenced participants, respectively. TCR sequencing was performed for about 250 trial participants, of whom around 200 were given two doses of AZD1222 and some 26 were given two doses of MenACWY control vaccine. General findings and caveats noted by the study authors: Because no samples from the day 14 peak response were available, repertoires could be characterized only after the peak T cell response. Reportedly, almost half of the unique spike-specific TCRs recognized epitopes lying outside the regions that are mutated in the B.1.351 and B.1.1.7 variants. The 56-69-year group was small, and its depth increase did not reach significance, likely because of low power. Conclusions about previously exposed vaccinees are limited because only six or seven AZD1222 recipients were SARS-CoV-2 seropositive at baseline. Spike-specific TCR breadth and depth rose significantly after two AZD1222 doses compared with day 0 and with MenACWY recipients. Vaccine-associated CD4 TCRs spanned the whole spike protein, with dominant responses in regions 160-218 and 743-854. Most participants were white British and females outnumbered males, and the authors suggested that clonal diversity may have been underestimated.

Read against the paper, the sample's time point label means: baseline before first vaccination. The vaccinee samples were drawn from two UK trials, COV001 and COV002, one of which was a single-blind randomized controlled phase 2/3 trial testing AZD1222 (ChAdOx1 nCoV-19) in healthy adults. For TCRbeta chain sequencing, PBMC samples were collected from trial participants at day 0 and at day 28 after the second dose. The CDR3 regions of human TCRbeta chains were analyzed by immunosequencing. Turning to the authors' computational methods: TCRs in the repertoires were compared against a reference library of SARS-CoV-2-specific TCRs that had been generated with the MIRA antigen-specificity platform. Breadth was defined as the fraction of unique TCRs that were SARS-CoV-2-associated. Depth was defined as the fraction of total T cells that were SARS-CoV-2-associated. Each spike-specific TCR was assigned to its reactive spike region and to a CD4 or CD8 class using the MIRA data. Log10-transformed breadth and depth values were compared by one-way ANOVA with Sidak's multiple comparisons tests. The table comes from immuneACCESS by way of TCRdb, which keeps in-frame sequences with V and J called. Part of the clones is missing from these tables; in studies checked, under half for an unresolved V gene and the rest for unknown reasons. D and trimming were read from the DNA, whereas the V and J calls and clone size are those reported in that table. The sample table shows approximately 90,000 clones, and 91% are seen once. In total, the top ten clones hold around 8% of the sample.

Turning to this clone: Its antigen specificity is not known. Per-base qualities were not stored, and no clone one base away is much larger.

The cysteine opens and the phenylalanine closes a CDR3 of 15 amino acids. Only the CDR3 region is kept as DNA, spanning 45 bases read in frame from base 1. Unmatched junction bases come to 12, with V trimmed by 2 bases and J by 9 bases. The CDR1 and CDR2 encoded by the germline V gene are SGHRS and YFSETQ. The chain links TRBV5-1 with TRBJ2-3; TRBD1 matches 7 bases in the middle. The receptor's source is an adult in good health. The input for sequencing was peripheral blood, taken on day 0 of AZD1222 vaccination. The CDR3 protein sequence reads: CASSFSDRSRGTQYF. The DNA sequence is given as TGCGCCAGCAGCTTCTCGGACAGGAGCAGGGGCACGCAGTATTTT.